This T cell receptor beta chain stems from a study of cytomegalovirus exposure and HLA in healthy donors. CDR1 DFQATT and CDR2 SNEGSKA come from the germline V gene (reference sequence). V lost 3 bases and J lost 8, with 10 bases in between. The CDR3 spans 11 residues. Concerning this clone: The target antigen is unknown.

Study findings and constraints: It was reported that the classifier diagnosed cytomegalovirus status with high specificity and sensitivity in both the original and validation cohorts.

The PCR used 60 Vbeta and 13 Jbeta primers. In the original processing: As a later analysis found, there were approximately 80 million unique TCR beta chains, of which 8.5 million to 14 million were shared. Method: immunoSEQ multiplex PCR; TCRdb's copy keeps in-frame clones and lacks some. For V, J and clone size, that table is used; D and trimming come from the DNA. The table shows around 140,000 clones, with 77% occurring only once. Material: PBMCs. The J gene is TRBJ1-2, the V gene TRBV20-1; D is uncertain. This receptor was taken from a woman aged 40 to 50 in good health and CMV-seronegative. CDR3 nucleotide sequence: TGCAGTGCTAGTCCCTCTCGGGGCTACACCTTC. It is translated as CSASPSRGYTF.